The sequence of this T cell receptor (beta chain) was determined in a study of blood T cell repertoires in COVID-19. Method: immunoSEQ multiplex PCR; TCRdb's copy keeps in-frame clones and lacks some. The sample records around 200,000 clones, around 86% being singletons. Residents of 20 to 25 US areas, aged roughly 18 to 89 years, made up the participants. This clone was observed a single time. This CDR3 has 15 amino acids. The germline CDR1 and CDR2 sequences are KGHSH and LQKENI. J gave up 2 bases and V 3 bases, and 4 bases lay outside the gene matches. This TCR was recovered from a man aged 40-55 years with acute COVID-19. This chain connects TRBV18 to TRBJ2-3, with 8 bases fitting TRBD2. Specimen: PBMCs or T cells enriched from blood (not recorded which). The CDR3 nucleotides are TGTGCCAGCTCACCGGGACTAGATTTCACAGATACGCAGTATTTT. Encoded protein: CASSPGLDFTDTQYF.